This entry describes one TCR beta chain. Its antigen remains unidentified. Trimming pared 5 bases from V and 5 bases from J, leaving 14 bases between. There are 14 residues in the CDR3. Germline CDR1 SGHTA, CDR2 FQGNSA. TCRdb fed the RT-PCR reads into MiXCR, producing one record per CDR3 protein. The sample lists roughly 670,000 distinct CDR3 sequences; 13% to 15% were seen once. These data come from a study of response to subunit inactivated influenza vaccine. Findings of the study overall: Authors proposed each seasonal influenza vaccination draws in few new T cells.

The chain combines TRBV7-2 with TRBJ2-3; D is unclear. This material consisted of PBMCs from blood, taken approximately 15 days before vaccination. This sequence was found in a man between 45 and 60 years old who received an inactivated influenza vaccine. The CDR3 region is CASSPGRPGDTQYF. The DNA for the CDR3 is TGTGCCAGCAGCCCCGGCAGGCCTGGAGATACGCAGTATTTT.